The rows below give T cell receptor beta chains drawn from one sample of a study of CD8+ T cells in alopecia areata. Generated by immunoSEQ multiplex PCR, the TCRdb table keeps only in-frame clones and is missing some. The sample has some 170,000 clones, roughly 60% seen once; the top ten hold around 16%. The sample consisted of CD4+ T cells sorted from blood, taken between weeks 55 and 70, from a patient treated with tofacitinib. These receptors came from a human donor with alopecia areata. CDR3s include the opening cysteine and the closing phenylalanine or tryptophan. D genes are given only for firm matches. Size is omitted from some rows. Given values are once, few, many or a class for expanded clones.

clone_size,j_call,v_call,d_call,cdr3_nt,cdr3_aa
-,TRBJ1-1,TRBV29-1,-,TGCAGCGTTCTTCGGGGAGGTACTGAAGCTTTCTTT,CSVLRGGTEAFF
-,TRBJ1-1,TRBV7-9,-,TGTGCCAGCAGCTCCGGGATGAACACTGAAGCTTTCTTT,CASSSGMNTEAFF
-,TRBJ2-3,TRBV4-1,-,TGCGCCAGCAGCCAACTCATGGGAGATACGCAGTATTTT,CASSQLMGDTQYF
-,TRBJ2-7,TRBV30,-,TGTGCCTGGAGTGTACAAAACCTGGGAGCGGTGTACTTC,CAWSVQNLGAVYF
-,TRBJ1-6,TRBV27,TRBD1,TGTGCCAGCAAATCAGGGGGGCTTGGGTCACCCCTCCACTTT,CASKSGGLGSPLHF
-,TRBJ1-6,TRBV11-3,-,TGTGCCAGCAGCGCCAAATACAGGGACTCACCCCTCCACTTT,CASSAKYRDSPLHF
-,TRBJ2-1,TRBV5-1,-,TGCGCCAGCAGGCTTGGCCTCACTGACGGTCATGAGCAGTTCTTC,CASRLGLTDGHEQFF
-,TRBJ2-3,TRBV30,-,TGTGCCTGGAATCTAGCAAGCACAGATACGCAGTATTTT,CAWNLASTDTQYF
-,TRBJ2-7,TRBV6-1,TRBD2,TGTGCCAGCAGGACGGGACTAGCGGGCACCTACGAGCAGTACTTC,CASRTGLAGTYEQYF
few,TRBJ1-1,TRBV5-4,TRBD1,TGTGCCAGCAGACCGACAGGGGTTCTTGAAAAAGCTTTCTTT,CASRPTGVLEKAFF
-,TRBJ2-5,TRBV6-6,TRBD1,TGTGCCAGCAGCAGACCCGGGACAGGATATCAAGAGACCCAGTACTTC,CASSRPGTGYQETQYF
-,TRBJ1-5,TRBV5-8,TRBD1,TGTGCCAGCAGCAAACGGACAGGTTTTCGGGATCAGCCCCAGCATTTT,CASSKRTGFRDQPQHF
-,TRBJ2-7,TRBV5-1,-,TGCGCCAGCAGCTTGGGTCCGGAATCCTACGAGCAGTACTTC,CASSLGPESYEQYF
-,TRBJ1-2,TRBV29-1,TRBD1,TGCAGCGACTCCCTTGGGACAGGGTTTGGCTACACCTTC,CSDSLGTGFGYTF
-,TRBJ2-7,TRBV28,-,TGTGCCAGCAGTCAAAAACCCTACGAGCAGTACTTC,CASSQKPYEQYF
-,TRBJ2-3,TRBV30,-,TGTGCCTGGAGTTCCCCCACCACAGATACGCAGTATTTT,CAWSSPTTDTQYF
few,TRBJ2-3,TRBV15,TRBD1,TGTGCCACCAGCATGCCCCGGGACAGGGGTACAGATACGCAGTATTTT,CATSMPRDRGTDTQYF
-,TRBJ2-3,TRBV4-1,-,TGCGCCAGCAGCCAACTAGGGATAGATACGCAGTATTTT,CASSQLGIDTQYF
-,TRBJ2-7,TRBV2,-,TGTGCCAGCAGTGAAGAACAGATCTACGAGCAGTACTTC,CASSEEQIYEQYF
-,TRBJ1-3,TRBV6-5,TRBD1,TGTGCCAGCAGTTATGGCTCCGGACAGGGGTACACCATATATTTT,CASSYGSGQGYTIYF